These 24 T cell receptor beta chains were all obtained from the same sample, sequenced in a study of blood T cells in healthy people across ages. Primed by a sample-barcoded 5' primer and a J-beta primer mix, a second PCR proceeded for about 6 to 12 cycles. TCRdb re-derived calls from the 5' RACE reads in MiXCR, one entry per CDR3 protein. The sample records under 1,100,000 distinct CDR3 sequences, under 30% being singletons. Separately, the same data were catalogued under a study of T cells of mothers and their children.

Sequenced material: blood. These receptors all stem from a girl aged 2 to 10 in good health.

This clonotype occurred a few times. The V call is TRBV19, the J call TRBJ1-4, with no clear D. Germline CDR1 LNHDA, CDR2 SQIVND (reference sequence). V was trimmed by 1 base and J by 0 bases, leaving 3 bases between them. The CDR3 extends over 14 amino acids. CDR3 protein: CASSIGTTNEKLFF. The CDR3 DNA sequence: TGTGCCAGTAGTATAGGGACAACTAATGAAAAACTGTTTTTT.

The J gene is TRBJ2-5, the V gene TRBV29-1; TRBD2 agrees at 9 bases. The end of the DNA is better explained by TRBJ2-1, so the J call may be wrong. Germline V gene data show CDR1 as SQVTM and CDR2 as ANQGSEA. CDR3 length: 16 amino acids. The CDR3 region has the DNA TGCAGCGTTGAAGGGGTTGGGACTAGCAGATACAATGAGCAGTTCTTC. This codes for CSVEGVGTSRYNEQFF.

Here the CDR3 reads CAISESLRNRNYEQYF. The CDR3 nucleotides read TGTGCCATCAGTGAGTCGCTGAGGAACAGAAACTACGAGCAGTACTTC. The J gene is TRBJ2-1, the V gene TRBV10-3; no clear D gene. The J call may be mistaken, given a closer DNA end match to TRBJ2-7. The germline V gene encodes CDR1 ENHRY and CDR2 SYGVKD. CDR3 length equals 16 residues.

The chain employs TRBV2 and TRBJ2-5; 10 bases are a match to TRBD2. There are 16 residues in the CDR3. CDR1 and CDR2 (germline): SNHLY, FYNNEI. The V and J ends lost 2 bases and 1 base, in that order; junction bases with no gene match: 4. The CDR3 sequence: CASSELAGETQETQYF. The CDR3 region has the DNA TGTGCCAGCAGTGAACTAGCGGGAGAGACCCAAGAGACCCAGTACTTC.

Points on this clonotype: One end of the junction fails to match germline, which may point to a read error. The chain combines TRBV27 with TRBJ2-7, with 7 positions matching TRBD1. Per the germline V gene, CDR1 is MNHEY and CDR2 is SMNVEV (reference sequence). The CDR3 contains 15 residues. DNA for the CDR3: TGTGCCAGCAGTTTGTCGGGACAGATCTTCTACGAGCGGTACTTC. Protein sequence: CASSLSGQIFYERYF.

This clonotype was seen a handful of times. The chain couples TRBV12-3 or TRBV12-4 to TRBJ2-5; 7 bases match TRBD2. Unmatched junction bases numbered 8, after V lost 8 bases and J lost 5 bases. The CDR3 spans 13 residues. The CDR3 region has the DNA TGTGCCAGCGGTAGCGGGTGGGGGGAGACCCAGTACTTC. Translation: CASGSGWGETQYF.

As for this clonotype: An end of the junction differs from the germline gene, which may be a read error. The chain couples TRBV9 to TRBJ2-7; 7 nucleotides line up with TRBD1. The CDR3 spans 14 residues. Germline loops: CDR1 SGDLS, CDR2 YYNGEE. The CDR3 protein is CAGSGRDRAYEQYF. CDR3 coding DNA: TGTGCCGGCAGCGGCCGGGACAGAGCCTACGAGCAGTACTTC.

The genes are TRBV20-1 and TRBJ2-7, with D perhaps TRBD1 or TRBD2 (5 bases each). V lost 6 bases, J lost 3 bases, and 18 bases lay in between. The CDR3 consists of 14 residues. Germline assignment: CDR1 DFQATT and CDR2 SNEGSKA (reference sequence). This CDR3 is CSARVGPMIYEQYF. CDR3 bases: TGCAGTGCCAGGGTGGGACCGATGATCTACGAGCAGTACTTC.

The sample holds a few counts of this clonotype. This sequence joins TRBV29-1 and TRBJ2-3, with D tentatively TRBD1 or TRBD2 (5 bases each). The CDR3 contains 14 residues. From germline, CDR1 is SQVTM and CDR2 ANQGSEA. V lost 7 bases to trimming and J lost 4 bases, with 18 bases between them. This CDR3 is CSARRGVGADTQYF. CDR3 in DNA: TGCAGCGCACGAAGGGGCGTGGGGGCAGATACGCAGTATTTT.

This clonotype turned up a few times. The chain has TRBV12-3 or TRBV12-4 and TRBJ2-3, with 7 bases fitting TRBD1. The CDR3 contains 15 residues. With V trimmed by 10 bases and J by 2 bases, 12 bases remained unmatched. The CDR3 region is CAISPGGFITDTQYF. The CDR3 DNA reads as TGTGCCATCTCACCAGGGGGTTTCATCACAGATACGCAGTATTTT.

The table lists this clonotype with a few counts. The V call is TRBV9, the J call TRBJ2-3, with 12 bases fitting TRBD2. The CDR3 contains 19 residues. CDR1 is SGDLS and CDR2 is YYNGEE in the germline V gene. With V trimmed by 0 bases and J by 4 bases, 12 bases remained unmatched. This chain's CDR3 is CASSVDGTSGPARADTQYF. CDR3 DNA: TGTGCCAGCAGCGTAGACGGGACTAGCGGGCCAGCGAGGGCAGATACGCAGTATTTT.

The chain couples TRBV10-1 to TRBJ2-1; the D is unclear. CDR1 and CDR2 from the germline V gene are WNHNN and SYGVQD (reference sequence). The CDR3 totals 13 residues. V lost 2 bases and J lost 4, with 6 bases in between. The CDR3 here is CASSEEGYNEQFF. CDR3 bases: TGCGCCAGCAGTGAGGAAGGTTACAATGAGCAGTTCTTC.

This clonotype showed up just a few times. J is TRBJ2-1 and V is TRBV4-1, with D perhaps TRBD1 or TRBD2 (5 bases each). The ends were cut back, 8 bases at V and 6 bases at J, with 20 bases in the middle. CDR3 length: 15 amino acids. Per germline, CDR1 MGHRA and CDR2 YSYEKL. This CDR3 reads CASRPPGRQANEQFF. CDR3 sequence (DNA): TGCGCCAGCCGCCCTCCGGGACGCCAGGCCAATGAGCAGTTCTTC.

This clonotype was detected a few times. The V gene is TRBV11-1, the J gene TRBJ2-5; D remains ambiguous. Germline loops: CDR1 SGHAT, CDR2 FQDESV (reference sequence). Trimming cost V 3 bases and J 5 bases, with 10 bases left between them. The CDR3 covers 13 residues. CDR3 loop: CASSLWRWETQYF. In nucleotides, the CDR3 is TGTGCCAGCAGCTTGTGGCGGTGGGAGACCCAGTACTTC.

The gene calls are TRBV7-2 and TRBJ2-7, with TRBD2 identical over 8 bases. Trimming removed 8 bases from V and 6 bases from J; junction bases left unmatched: 9. The CDR3 is 13 residues long. From germline, CDR1 is SGHTA and CDR2 FQGNSA. CDR3 sequence reads: CASRGLGSSEQYF. CDR3 DNA sequence: TGTGCCAGCCGGGGACTAGGGTCGTCCGAGCAGTACTTC.

This clonotype was counted a few times. J is TRBJ1-2 and V is TRBV27; D may be TRBD1 (5 bases). Trimming pared 3 bases from V and 10 bases from J, leaving 18 bases between. The V gene's germline CDR1 is MNHEY and CDR2 SMNVEV (reference sequence). The CDR3 extends over 14 amino acids. Here the CDR3 reads CASSFGLAGYPYTF. Here the CDR3 DNA reads TGTGCCAGCAGTTTTGGGCTTGCAGGGTATCCCTACACCTTC.

The chain is built from TRBV14 and TRBJ1-6; no clear D gene. Trimming cost V 1 base and J 7 bases, with 11 bases left between them. The CDR3 length is 15 residues. Germline V lookup: CDR1 SGHDN, CDR2 FVKESK. The CDR3 spells CASSQARSLNSPLHF. The CDR3 coding sequence is TGTGCCAGCAGCCAAGCTCGGAGCCTCAATTCACCCCTCCACTTT.

This clonotype showed up just a few times. The J gene is TRBJ2-3, the V gene TRBV29-1; 9 positions match TRBD1. V lost 7 bases to trimming and J lost 4 bases; unmatched junction nucleotides: 9. Germline CDR1 is SQVTM and CDR2 is ANQGSEA. This CDR3 contains 14 residues. The CDR3 reads CSGDRVARPDTQYF. The CDR3 bases are TGCAGCGGGGACAGGGTTGCCCGGCCAGATACGCAGTATTTT.

This clonotype has just a few counts. The genes are TRBV7-9 and TRBJ2-7, with D possibly TRBD2 on 5 matching bases. The CDR3 spans 16 residues. V lost 5 bases to trimming and J lost 2 bases, with 19 bases between them. CDR1 and CDR2 (germline): SEHNR, FQNEAQ (reference sequence). CDR3 DNA: TGTGCCAGCAGCGCCCCCCTGGGCGGGTCGGCCTACGAGCAGTACTTC. Encoded protein: CASSAPLGGSAYEQYF.

A note on this clonotype: Germline is not matched at one junction end, which may reflect a read error. This chain connects TRBV2 to TRBJ2-1; D tentatively reads TRBD1 or TRBD2 (5 bases each). Per germline, CDR1 SNHLY and CDR2 FYNNEI. The CDR3 runs 12 residues. CDR3 nucleotides: TGTGCCAGCAGTGAAGGGGGGAATGGGCAGTTCTTC. Translating it yields CASSEGGNGQFF. Supplemented by reference TRBV2 and TRBJ2-1, the full variable domain reads EPEVTQTPSHQVTQMGQEVILRCVPISNHLYFYWYRQILGQKVEFLVSFYNNEISEKSEIFDDQFSVERPDGSNFTLKIRSTKLEDSAMYFCASSEGGNGQFFGPGTRLTVL.

Here the CDR3 reads CASSQDRFDRGNEKLFF. CDR3 nucleotide sequence: TGCGCCAGCAGCCAAGATCGTTTCGACAGGGGGAATGAAAAACTGTTTTTT. The chain combines TRBV4-3 with TRBJ1-4; 9 bases are a match to TRBD1. Germline V gives CDR1 LGHNA, CDR2 YSLEER. This CDR3 region has 17 residues. V trimming: 0 bases; J trimming: 5 bases; junction bases outside the gene matches: 7.

The rearrangement links TRBV4-1 to TRBJ2-3; D possibly corresponds to TRBD1 (6 bases). The CDR3 has 18 residues. Germline CDR1 is MGHRA and CDR2 is YSYEKL. Trimming left V 4 bases short and J 2 bases short, with 22 bases between. The CDR3, as DNA: TGCGCCAGCAGCCGAGCATCATCCACGGACAGCACCACAGATACGCAGTATTTT. Its protein is CASSRASSTDSTTDTQYF.

The chain joins TRBV5-8 to TRBJ1-2; D unclear. CDR3 length: 17 residues. V dropped 0 bases and J dropped 2 bases, with 17 bases sitting between them. Germline V gene lookup returns CDR1 SGHTS and CDR2 YDEGEE. The DNA of the CDR3 is TGTGCCAGCAGCTTGGGATTAGGGTCGGCGGAGAACTATGGCTACACCTTC. It yields the protein CASSLGLGSAENYGYTF.

In this sample, this clonotype turned up a few times. The chain is built from TRBV29-1 and TRBJ2-7, with TRBD2 identical over 12 bases. In germline, CDR1 is SQVTM, CDR2 ANQGSEA. V shed 7 bases and J 4 bases; nucleotides not matched to a gene: 8. The CDR3 loop spans 14 amino acids. The CDR3 coding sequence is TGCAGCGGTCAGACTAGCGGGAGTGGATACGAGCAGTACTTC. This translates into CSGQTSGSGYEQYF.